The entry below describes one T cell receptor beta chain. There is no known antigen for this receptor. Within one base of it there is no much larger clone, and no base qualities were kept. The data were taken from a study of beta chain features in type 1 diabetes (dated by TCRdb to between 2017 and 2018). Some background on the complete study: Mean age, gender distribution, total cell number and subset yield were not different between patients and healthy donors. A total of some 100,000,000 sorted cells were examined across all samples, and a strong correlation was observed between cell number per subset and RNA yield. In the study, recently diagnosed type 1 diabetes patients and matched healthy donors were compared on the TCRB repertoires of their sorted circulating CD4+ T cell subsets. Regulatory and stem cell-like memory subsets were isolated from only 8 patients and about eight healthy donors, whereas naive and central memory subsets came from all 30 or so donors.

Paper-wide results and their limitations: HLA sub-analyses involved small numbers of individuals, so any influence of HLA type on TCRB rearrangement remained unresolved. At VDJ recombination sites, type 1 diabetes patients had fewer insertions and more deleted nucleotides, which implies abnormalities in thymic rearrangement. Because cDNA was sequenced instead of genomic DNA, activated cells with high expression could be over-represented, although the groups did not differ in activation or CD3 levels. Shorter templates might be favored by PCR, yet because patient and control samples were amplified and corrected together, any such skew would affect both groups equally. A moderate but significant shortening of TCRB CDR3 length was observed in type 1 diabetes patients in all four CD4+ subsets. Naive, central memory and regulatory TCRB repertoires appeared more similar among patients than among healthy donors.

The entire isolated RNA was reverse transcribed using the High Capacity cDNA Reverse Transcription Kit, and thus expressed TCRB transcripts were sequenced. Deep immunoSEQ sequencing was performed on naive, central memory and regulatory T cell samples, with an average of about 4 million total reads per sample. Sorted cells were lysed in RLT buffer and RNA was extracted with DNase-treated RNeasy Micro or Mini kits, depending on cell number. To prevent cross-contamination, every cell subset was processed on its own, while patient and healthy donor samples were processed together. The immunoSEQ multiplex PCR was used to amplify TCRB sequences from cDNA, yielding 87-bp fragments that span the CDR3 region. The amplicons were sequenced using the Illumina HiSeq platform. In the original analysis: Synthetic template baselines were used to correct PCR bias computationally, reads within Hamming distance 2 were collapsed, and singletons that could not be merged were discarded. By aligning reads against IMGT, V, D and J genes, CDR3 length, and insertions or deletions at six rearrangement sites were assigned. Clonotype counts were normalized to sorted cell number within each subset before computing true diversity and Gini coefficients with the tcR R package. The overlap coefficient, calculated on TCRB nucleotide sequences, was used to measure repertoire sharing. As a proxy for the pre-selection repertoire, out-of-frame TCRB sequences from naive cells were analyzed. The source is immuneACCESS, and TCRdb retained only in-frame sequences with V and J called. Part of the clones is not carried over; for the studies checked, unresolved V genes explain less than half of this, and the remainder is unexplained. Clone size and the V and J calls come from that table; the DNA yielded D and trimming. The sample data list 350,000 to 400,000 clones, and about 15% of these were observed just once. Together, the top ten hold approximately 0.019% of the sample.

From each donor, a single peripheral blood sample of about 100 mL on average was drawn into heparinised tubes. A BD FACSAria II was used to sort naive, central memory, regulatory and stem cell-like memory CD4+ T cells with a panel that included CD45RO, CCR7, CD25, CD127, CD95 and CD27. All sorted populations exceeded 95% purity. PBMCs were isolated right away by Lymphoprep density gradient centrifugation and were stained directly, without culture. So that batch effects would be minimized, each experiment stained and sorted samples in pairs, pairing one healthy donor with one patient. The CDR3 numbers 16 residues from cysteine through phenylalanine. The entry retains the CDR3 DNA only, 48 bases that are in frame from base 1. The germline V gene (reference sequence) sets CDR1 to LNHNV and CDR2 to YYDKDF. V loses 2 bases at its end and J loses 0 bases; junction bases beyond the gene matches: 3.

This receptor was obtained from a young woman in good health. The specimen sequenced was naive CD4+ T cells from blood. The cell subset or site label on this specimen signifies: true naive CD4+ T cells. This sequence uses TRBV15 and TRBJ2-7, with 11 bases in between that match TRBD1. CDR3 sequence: CATSRPGTGGSYEQYF. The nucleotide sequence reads TGTGCCACCAGCAGACCCGGGACAGGGGGCTCCTACGAGCAGTACTTC.